These T cell receptor beta chains were read from a single sample in a study of a mutant IDH1 vaccine in newly diagnosed glioma. Clones were sequenced by immunoSEQ multiplex PCR, and TCRdb holds only the in-frame ones, with some missing. The sample carries over 75,000 clones, about 87% recorded once. The starting material was PBMCs, obtained from a glioma patient treated with radiotherapy, temozolomide or both. Receptors were obtained from a woman aged 50 to 60 with glioma. Each CDR3 is given with its conserved first and last residue. D genes are given only for firm matches. For some rows the clone size is stated as once, few or many, or as a class when expanded; others skip it.

j_call | clone_size | d_call | v_call | cdr3_aa | cdr3_nt
TRBJ1-2 | . | . | TRBV29-1 | CSAFIRVNYGYTF | TGCAGCGCCTTTATACGGGTGAACTATGGCTACACCTTC
TRBJ1-2 | . | . | TRBV6-1 | CASPGGGPLYGYTF | TGTGCCTCACCCGGGGGTGGGCCCTTGTATGGCTACACCTTC
TRBJ1-5 | . | TRBD1 | TRBV30 | CAWSDRFNQPQHF | TGTGCCTGGTCGGACAGGTTCAATCAGCCCCAGCATTTT
TRBJ1-5 | . | TRBD1 | TRBV6-5 | CASSYGLQGIQPQHF | TGTGCCAGCAGTTACGGCCTACAGGGGATTCAGCCCCAGCATTTT
TRBJ2-7 | . | TRBD1 | TRBV7-6 | CASSLLIPDRGGGEQYF | TGTGCCAGCAGCCTACTTATTCCGGACAGGGGAGGGGGCGAGCAGTACTTC
TRBJ2-7 | . | . | TRBV28 | CASRPGTLGRTGGSQYF | TGTGCCAGCAGACCCGGGACCTTGGGGAGGACAGGAGGATCGCAGTACTTC
TRBJ2-2 | . | . | TRBV30 | CAWREQSTGELFF | TGTGCCTGGAGAGAGCAGTCCACCGGGGAGCTGTTTTTT
TRBJ2-7 | . | . | TRBV5-4 | CASSLGGGQATYEQYF | TGTGCCAGCAGCCTGGGTGGGGGGCAGGCAACCTACGAGCAGTACTTC
TRBJ2-5 | . | TRBD1 | TRBV20-1 | CSARQGAVQYF | TGCAGTGCGCGTCAGGGGGCGGTGCAGTACTTC
TRBJ2-2 | once | . | TRBV7-3 | CASSLNRNTGELFF | TGTGCCAGCAGCTTAAACAGGAACACCGGGGAGCTGTTTTTT
TRBJ1-3 | . | TRBD1 | TRBV2 | CASSEQGAGNTIYF | TGTGCCAGCAGCGAACAGGGGGCTGGAAACACCATATATTTT
TRBJ2-7 | . | . | TRBV7-2 | CASSLVGLSGSYEQYF | TGTGCCAGCAGCTTAGTTGGACTCTCGGGATCCTACGAGCAGTACTTC
TRBJ1-2 | few | TRBD1 | TRBV5-1 | CASSPLPGTASYGYTF | TGCGCCAGCAGCCCCTTACCCGGGACAGCCTCCTATGGCTACACCTTC
TRBJ2-3 | . | TRBD1 | TRBV5-4 | CASSIGQGTDTQYF | TGTGCCAGCAGCATCGGACAGGGAACAGATACGCAGTATTTT
TRBJ2-7 | . | . | TRBV27 | CASSLAGNLGEQYF | TGTGCCAGCAGTTTAGCAGGGAATCTCGGCGAGCAGTACTTC
TRBJ2-1 | once | TRBD1 | TRBV6-4 | CASSVDRAPYNEQFF | TGTGCCAGCAGCGTCGACAGGGCACCCTACAATGAGCAGTTCTTC
TRBJ2-7 | . | . | TRBV14 | CASSPAYEQYF | TGTGCCAGCAGCCCCGCCTACGAGCAGTACTTC
TRBJ1-3 | . | . | TRBV28 | CASSLLPGDGNTIYF | TGTGCCAGCAGTTTACTTCCAGGGGATGGAAACACCATATATTTT
TRBJ2-4 | . | . | TRBV4-1 | CASSLLPGRGAKNIQYF | TGCGCCAGCAGCCTTCTACCGGGACGAGGAGCCAAAAACATTCAGTACTTC
TRBJ2-7 | once | . | TRBV10-3 | CAISESRLPLEQYF | TGTGCCATCAGTGAGTCGCGGCTGCCCCTCGAGCAGTACTTC
TRBJ2-2 | . | TRBD2 | TRBV5-4 | CASSLGPLATHLNTGELFF | TGTGCCAGCAGCTTGGGCCCACTAGCGACCCACCTGAACACCGGGGAGCTGTTTTTT
TRBJ1-2 | . | TRBD1 | TRBV28 | CASRLPSGGARPGNYGYTF | TGTGCCAGCCGACTACCGTCAGGGGGCGCAAGGCCGGGTAACTATGGCTACACCTTC
TRBJ2-2 | . | TRBD1 | TRBV30 | CAWRQGTNTGELFF | TGTGCCTGGCGACAGGGGACGAACACCGGGGAGCTGTTTTTT
TRBJ2-7 | . | . | TRBV10-1 | CASSARITTYEQYF | TGCGCCAGCAGTGCGAGGATTACCACCTACGAGCAGTACTTC
TRBJ1-1 | . | . | TRBV7-9 | CASSTKGGGPTEAFF | TGTGCCAGCAGCACCAAAGGCGGGGGCCCCACTGAAGCTTTCTTT
TRBJ1-4 | . | TRBD1 | TRBV28 | CASSGGTGKEKLFF | TGTGCCAGCAGTGGGGGGACAGGGAAAGAAAAACTGTTTTTT
TRBJ2-2 | once | . | TRBV27 | CASTGSNTGELFF | TGTGCCAGCACAGGGTCGAACACCGGGGAGCTGTTTTTT
TRBJ2-1 | once | . | TRBV28 | CASSWYSGSQLYNEQFF | TGTGCCAGCAGTTGGTATAGCGGTTCTCAGTTATACAATGAGCAGTTCTTC
TRBJ2-2 | . | . | TRBV4-1 | CASSQDRSRGRGGELFF | TGCGCCAGCAGCCAAGATCGGTCCCGGGGGCGAGGCGGGGAGCTGTTTTTT
TRBJ2-3 | . | TRBD2 | TRBV6-1 | CASSGRSLAGGTDTQYF | TGTGCCAGCAGTGGCAGGAGTCTAGCGGGAGGCACAGATACGCAGTATTTT
TRBJ1-1 | few | . | TRBV6-4 | CASSDSRRGTEAFF | TGTGCCAGCAGTGACTCGCGGCGGGGCACTGAAGCTTTCTTT
TRBJ2-3 | . | . | TRBV6-5 | CASSYSSPGVGDTQYF | TGTGCCAGCAGTTACTCCAGTCCGGGAGTGGGAGATACGCAGTATTTT
TRBJ2-5 | . | . | TRBV4-2 | CASSQGGRNGPPGETQYF | TGTGCCAGCAGCCAAGGGGGTCGTAACGGACCTCCTGGGGAGACCCAGTACTTC
TRBJ1-2 | once | . | TRBV28 | CASRLDANYGYTF | TGTGCCAGCAGACTGGACGCAAACTATGGCTACACCTTC
TRBJ2-5 | . | TRBD2 | TRBV7-9 | CASSLGWPSGFQETQYF | TGTGCCAGCAGCTTAGGGTGGCCTAGCGGATTCCAAGAGACCCAGTACTTC
TRBJ1-2 | . | TRBD1 | TRBV5-5 | CASSLESGQGLNYGYTF | TGTGCCAGCAGTCTAGAGTCAGGACAGGGGTTAAACTATGGCTACACCTTC
TRBJ1-4 | . | . | TRBV7-2 | CASSLDLGDEKLFF | TGTGCCAGCAGCTTAGATCTTGGGGACGAAAAACTGTTTTTT
TRBJ1-2 | . | . | TRBV27 | CASSPKGPGRQRGAGYTF | TGTGCCAGCAGTCCTAAGGGCCCGGGACGGCAGCGTGGGGCTGGCTACACCTTC
TRBJ2-3 | . | . | TRBV7-3 | CASGSNTDTQYF | TGTGCCAGCGGATCGAACACAGATACGCAGTATTTT
TRBJ1-1 | . | . | TRBV7-3 | CASSLRMNTEAFF | TGTGCCAGCAGCTTACGGATGAACACTGAAGCTTTCTTT
TRBJ1-1 | . | . | TRBV9 | CASSLQAMNTEAFF | TGTGCCAGCAGCTTACAGGCCATGAACACTGAAGCTTTCTTT
TRBJ1-2 | few | . | TRBV30 | CAWKAVSYGYTF | TGTGCCTGGAAAGCGGTTTCCTATGGCTACACCTTC
TRBJ2-7 | . | . | TRBV7-3 | CASSPGWQPGYEQYF | TGTGCCAGCAGCCCCGGCTGGCAGCCTGGCTACGAGCAGTACTTC
TRBJ1-4 | . | . | TRBV28 | CASKSNEKLFF | TGTGCCAGCAAATCAAATGAAAAACTGTTTTTT
TRBJ1-1 | . | . | TRBV28 | CASSPVGRRMNTEAFF | TGTGCCAGCAGCCCAGTGGGAAGGAGGATGAACACTGAAGCTTTCTTT
TRBJ1-5 | . | . | TRBV27 | CASSFGDSNQPQHF | TGTGCCAGCAGTTTCGGAGATAGCAATCAGCCCCAGCATTTT
TRBJ2-1 | once | . | TRBV4-1 | CASSLHNEQFF | TGCGCCAGCAGCCTTCACAATGAGCAGTTCTTC
TRBJ1-1 | . | . | TRBV5-1 | CASSLAEGYDAFF | TGCGCCAGCAGCCTGGCCGAAGGCTATGACGCTTTCTTT
TRBJ2-3 | . | TRBD1 | TRBV5-8 | CASSLRTGSRTDTQYF | TGTGCCAGCAGCCTAAGGACAGGGAGTAGGACAGATACGCAGTATTTT
TRBJ2-2 | . | . | TRBV27 | CASSFSGGENTGELFF | TGTGCCAGCAGTTTCTCGGGTGGGGAGAACACCGGGGAGCTGTTTTTT
TRBJ2-1 | . | . | TRBV9 | CASTPGGRSYNEQFF | TGTGCCAGCACCCCAGGGGGGAGATCCTACAATGAGCAGTTCTTC
TRBJ1-1 | once | . | TRBV6-6 | CASSYSRGVAFF | TGTGCCAGCAGTTACTCGAGGGGGGTAGCTTTCTTT